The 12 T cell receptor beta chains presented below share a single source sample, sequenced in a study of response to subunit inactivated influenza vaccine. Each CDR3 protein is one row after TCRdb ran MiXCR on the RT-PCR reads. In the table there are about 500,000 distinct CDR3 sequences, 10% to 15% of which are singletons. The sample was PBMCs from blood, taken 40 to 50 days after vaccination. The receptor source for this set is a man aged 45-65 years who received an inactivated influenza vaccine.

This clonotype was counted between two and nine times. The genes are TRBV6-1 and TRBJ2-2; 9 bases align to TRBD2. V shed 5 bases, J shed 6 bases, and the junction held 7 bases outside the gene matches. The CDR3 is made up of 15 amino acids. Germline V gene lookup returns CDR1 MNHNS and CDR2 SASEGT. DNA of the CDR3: TGTGCCAGCAGTCCTTATAGCGGGGGTGCCGGGGAGCTGTTTTTT. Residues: CASSPYSGGAGELFF.

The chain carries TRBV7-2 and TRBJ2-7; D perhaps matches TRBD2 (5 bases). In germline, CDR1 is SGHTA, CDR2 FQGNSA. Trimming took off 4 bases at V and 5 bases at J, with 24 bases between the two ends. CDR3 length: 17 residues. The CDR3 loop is CASSSNLPFGLRNEQYF. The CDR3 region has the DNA TGTGCCAGCAGCTCCAACCTACCCTTCGGACTCCGTAACGAGCAGTACTTC.

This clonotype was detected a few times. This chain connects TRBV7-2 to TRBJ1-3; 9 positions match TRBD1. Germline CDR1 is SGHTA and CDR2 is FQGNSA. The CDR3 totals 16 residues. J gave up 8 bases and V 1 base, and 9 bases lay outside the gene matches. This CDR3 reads CASSLGTGTGRHTIYF. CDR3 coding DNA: TGTGCCAGCAGCTTAGGAACCGGGACAGGGCGGCACACCATATATTTT.

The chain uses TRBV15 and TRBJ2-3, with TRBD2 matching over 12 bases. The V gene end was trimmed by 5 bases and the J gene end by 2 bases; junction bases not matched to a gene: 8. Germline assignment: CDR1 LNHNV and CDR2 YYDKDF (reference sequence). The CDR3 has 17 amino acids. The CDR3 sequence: CATSPRLAGAITDTQYF. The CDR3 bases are TGTGCCACCAGCCCCCGACTAGCGGGGGCAATCACAGATACGCAGTATTTT.

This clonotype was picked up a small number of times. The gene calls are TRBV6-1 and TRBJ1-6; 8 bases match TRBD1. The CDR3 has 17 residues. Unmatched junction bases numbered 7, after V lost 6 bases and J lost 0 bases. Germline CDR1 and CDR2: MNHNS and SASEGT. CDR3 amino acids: CASSEGQASSYNSPLHF. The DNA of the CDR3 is TGTGCCAGCAGCGAGGGACAGGCGAGCTCCTATAATTCACCCCTCCACTTT.

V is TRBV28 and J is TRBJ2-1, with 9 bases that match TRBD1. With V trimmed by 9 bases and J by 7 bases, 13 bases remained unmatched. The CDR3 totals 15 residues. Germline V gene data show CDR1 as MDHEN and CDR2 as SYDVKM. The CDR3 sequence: CASEKTGGRNNEQFF. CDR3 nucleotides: TGTGCCAGTGAAAAAACAGGGGGCCGAAATAATGAGCAGTTCTTC.

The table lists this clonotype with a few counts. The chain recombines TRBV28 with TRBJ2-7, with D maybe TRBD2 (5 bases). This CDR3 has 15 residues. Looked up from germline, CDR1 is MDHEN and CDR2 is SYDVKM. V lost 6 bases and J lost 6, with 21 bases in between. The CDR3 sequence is CASREDPGSPAEQYF. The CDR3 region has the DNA TGTGCCAGCAGAGAAGATCCGGGATCCCCCGCCGAGCAGTACTTC.

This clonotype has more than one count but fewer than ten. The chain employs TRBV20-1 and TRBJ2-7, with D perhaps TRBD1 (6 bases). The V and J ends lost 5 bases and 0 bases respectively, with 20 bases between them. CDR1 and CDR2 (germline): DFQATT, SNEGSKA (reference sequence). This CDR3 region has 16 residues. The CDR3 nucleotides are TGCAGTGCTTCTCCCCCGGGACACAAGTACTCCTACGAGCAGTACTTC. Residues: CSASPPGHKYSYEQYF.

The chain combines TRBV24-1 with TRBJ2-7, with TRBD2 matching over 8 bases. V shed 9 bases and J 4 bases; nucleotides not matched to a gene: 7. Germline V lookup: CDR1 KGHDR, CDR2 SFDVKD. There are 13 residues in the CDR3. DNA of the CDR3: TGTGCCACCGCCCAGGCGGGAGGTTACGAGCAGTACTTC. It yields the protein CATAQAGGYEQYF.

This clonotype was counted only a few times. This CDR3 is CASTPTGGITEAFF. CDR3 nucleotides: TGTGCCAGCACCCCGACAGGGGGCATCACTGAAGCTTTCTTT. This chain uses TRBV7-9 with TRBJ1-1, with 10 bases identical to TRBD1. V was pared by 7 bases and J by 4 bases, with 6 bases of the junction left unmatched. Germline lookup yields CDR1 SEHNR and CDR2 FQNEAQ (reference sequence). This CDR3 is 14 amino acids long.

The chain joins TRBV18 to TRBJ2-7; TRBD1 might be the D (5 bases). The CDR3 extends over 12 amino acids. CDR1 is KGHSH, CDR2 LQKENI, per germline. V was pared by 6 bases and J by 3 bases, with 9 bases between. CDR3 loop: CASSGQHYEQYF. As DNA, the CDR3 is TGTGCCAGCTCGGGGCAGCACTACGAGCAGTACTTC.

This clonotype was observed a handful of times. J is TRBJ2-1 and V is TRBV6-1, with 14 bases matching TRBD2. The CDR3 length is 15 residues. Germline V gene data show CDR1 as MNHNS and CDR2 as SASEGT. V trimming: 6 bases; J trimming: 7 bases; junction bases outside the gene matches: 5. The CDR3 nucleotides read TGTGCCAGCAGGCGACTAGCGGGGGGGGCAAATGAGCAGTTCTTC. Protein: CASRRLAGGANEQFF.